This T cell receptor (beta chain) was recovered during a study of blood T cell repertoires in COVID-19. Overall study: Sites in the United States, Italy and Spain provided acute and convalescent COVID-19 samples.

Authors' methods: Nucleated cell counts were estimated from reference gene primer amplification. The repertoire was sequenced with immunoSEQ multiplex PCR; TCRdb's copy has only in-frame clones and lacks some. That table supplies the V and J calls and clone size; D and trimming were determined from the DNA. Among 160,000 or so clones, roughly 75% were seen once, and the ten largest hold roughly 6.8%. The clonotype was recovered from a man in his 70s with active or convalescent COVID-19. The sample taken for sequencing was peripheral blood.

The CDR3 bases are TGTGCCAGTAGTACACTAGCAGCCGAGCAGTACTTC. Amino acids: CASSTLAAEQYF. The chain joins TRBV19 to TRBJ2-7; possible D gene TRBD2, 6 bases. With 4 bases removed from V and 6 bases from J, the gap between germline ends came to 10 bases. Germline assignment: CDR1 LNHDA and CDR2 SQIVND (reference sequence). The CDR3 covers 12 residues.